The 26 T cell receptor beta chains below all came from one sample that was sequenced in a study of cytomegalovirus exposure and HLA in healthy donors. Researchers ran the PCR with 60 Vbeta and 13 Jbeta primers. Profiling relied on immunoSEQ multiplex PCR, and the TCRdb table lists in-frame clones only, not all of them. Its table records approximately 96,000 clones. The specimen sequenced was PBMCs. The receptors originated from a girl aged 10-17 years in good health and CMV-seropositive.

The chain has TRBV30 and TRBJ2-3, with TRBD2 matching over 7 bases. Germline trimming cut 4 bases from V and 5 bases from J; bases unmatched to any gene: 6. Germline loops: CDR1 GTSNPN, CDR2 SVGIG (reference sequence). The CDR3 is made up of 13 amino acids. In DNA, the CDR3 is TGTGCCTGGACTGGGGGGGGGATAGATACGCAGTATTTT. Amino acids: CAWTGGGIDTQYF. Full variable domain (missing parts from reference TRBV30 and TRBJ2-3): SQTIHQWPATLVQPVGSPLSLECTVEGTSNPNLYWYRQAAGRGLQLLFYSVGIGQISSEVPQNLSASRPQDRQFILSSKKLLLSDSGFYLCAWTGGGIDTQYFGPGTRLTVL.

The V call is TRBV25-1, the J call TRBJ1-5; weak D call: TRBD1 (6 bases). There are 17 residues in the CDR3. Germline V CDR1 and CDR2: MGHDK, SYGVNS. V was shortened by 8 bases and J by 2 bases, with 22 bases between the two germline ends. The CDR3 here is CASHPGTPDRGNQPQHF. The CDR3 DNA reads TGTGCCAGCCACCCAGGGACACCCGACCGGGGCAATCAGCCCCAGCATTTT.

DNA for the CDR3: TGTGCCAGCACCCCCGGGACAGGGAGGAATCAGCCCCAGCATTTT. Protein: CASTPGTGRNQPQHF. The chain uses TRBV19 and TRBJ1-5; 9 bases fit TRBD1. CDR3 length: 15 amino acids. Germline CDR1 LNHDA, CDR2 SQIVND (reference sequence). The trim removed 9 bases at V and 4 bases at J, leaving 10 bases unmatched.

The rearrangement links TRBV30 to TRBJ2-1; 13 bases map to TRBD2. Losses at the gene ends were 7 bases for V and 8 bases for J; bases not matched to a gene: 8. Looked up from germline, CDR1 is GTSNPN and CDR2 is SVGIG (reference sequence). This CDR3 region has 14 residues. The CDR3 nucleotides read TGTGCCTCAGGACTAGCGGGGGTCCAACATGAGCAGTTCTTC. This translates into CASGLAGVQHEQFF. Filled out from reference TRBV30 and TRBJ2-1, the complete variable domain reads SQTIHQWPATLVQPVGSPLSLECTVEGTSNPNLYWYRQAAGRGLQLLFYSVGIGQISSEVPQNLSASRPQDRQFILSSKKLLLSDSGFYLCASGLAGVQHEQFFGPGTRLTVL.

The chain employs TRBV5-1 and TRBJ1-1, with TRBD1 matching over 8 bases. In germline, CDR1 is SGHRS, CDR2 YFSETQ. The V and J ends lost 4 bases and 1 base, in that order; junction bases with no gene match: 3. CDR3 size: 14 residues. As DNA, the CDR3 is TGCGCCAGCAGCGGACAGGGAGGGAACACTGAAGCTTTCTTT. Encoded protein: CASSGQGGNTEAFF.

The chain carries TRBV7-6 and TRBJ2-1; the match to TRBD1 covers 7 bases. CDR3 length equals 15 residues. The junction had 5 bases not matched to a gene; V was cut back by 1 base and J by 5 bases. Germline assignment: CDR1 SGHVS and CDR2 FNYEAQ. The CDR3, as DNA: TGTGCCAGCAGCTTAGGGGACAGCGGAGACAATGAGCAGTTCTTC. Protein product: CASSLGDSGDNEQFF.

V and J are TRBV4-2 and TRBJ2-1; no clear D gene. From germline, CDR1 is LGHNA and CDR2 YNFKEQ. The CDR3 is 16 amino acids. The V and J ends lost 0 bases and 6 bases respectively, with 15 bases between them. The CDR3 DNA reads TGTGCCAGCAGCCAAGATCTCTCGCCGTTGCGCAATGAGCAGTTCTTC. Translated, it gives CASSQDLSPLRNEQFF.

The chain employs TRBV7-6 and TRBJ1-1; possibly TRBD1 for D (6 bases). The germline V and J ends were trimmed by 4 bases and 0 bases, with 12 bases remaining between them. Germline CDR1 is SGHVS and CDR2 is FNYEAQ. There are 15 residues in the CDR3. The CDR3 DNA sequence: TGTGCCAGCAGCTCCCAGGGGAACTTGAACACTGAAGCTTTCTTT. It translates to CASSSQGNLNTEAFF.

V gene TRBV7-3 combines with J gene TRBJ1-1, with D perhaps TRBD1 (5 bases). There are 14 residues in the CDR3. Germline V lookup: CDR1 SGHTA, CDR2 FQGTGA. Trimming stripped 3 bases from V and 1 base from J, with 9 bases between. The CDR3, as DNA: TGTGCCAGCAGCTTGGGGGGAGGGAACACTGAAGCTTTCTTT. Translation gives CASSLGGGNTEAFF.

The V gene is TRBV7-9, the J gene TRBJ2-6, with D possibly TRBD2 on 5 matching bases. Germline CDR1 and CDR2: SEHNR and FQNEAQ (reference sequence). The CDR3 totals 15 residues. The germline V and J ends were trimmed by 0 bases and 2 bases, with 5 bases remaining between them. In nucleotides, the CDR3 is TGTGCCAGCAGCTTAGCCGGGGCTGGGGCCAACGTCCTGACTTTC. This encodes CASSLAGAGANVLTF.

This sequence joins TRBV4-1 and TRBJ1-2; 11 bases line up with TRBD1. CDR3 length: 15 amino acids. Germline V gives CDR1 MGHRA, CDR2 YSYEKL. Unmatched junction bases numbered 13, after V lost 4 bases and J lost 12 bases. The DNA for the CDR3 is TGCGCCAGCAGCCCCGGGACAGGGGGAAATATGCAGAACACCTTC. Translating it yields CASSPGTGGNMQNTF.

In DNA form, the CDR3 reads TGTGCCAGCAGCTTGACGGGACAGGGGAACAATGAGCAGTTCTTC. Translation: CASSLTGQGNNEQFF. This chain joins TRBV7-8 and TRBJ2-1; 10 bases map to TRBD1. CDR3 length: 15 amino acids. The V gene's germline CDR1 is SGHVS and CDR2 FQNEAQ. V lost 3 bases, J lost 5 bases, and 4 bases stayed unmatched.

This chain links TRBV7-6 with TRBJ2-7; TRBD1 agrees at 8 bases. V was pared by 4 bases and J by 3 bases, with 5 bases of the junction left unmatched. The CDR3 is 14 amino acids. The germline gives CDR1 SGHVS, CDR2 FNYEAQ. The CDR3 protein is CASSSGTGDYEQYF. For the CDR3, the DNA is TGTGCCAGCAGCTCGGGGACAGGCGACTACGAGCAGTACTTC.

The chain recombines TRBV11-1 with TRBJ2-3; TRBD2 matches 7 bases. Trimming took 8 bases from V and 2 from J; bases not matched to a gene: 1. In germline, CDR1 is SGHAT, CDR2 FQDESV (reference sequence). The CDR3 length is 12 residues. CDR3 in DNA: TGTGCCAGCGGGGGGGACACAGATACGCAGTATTTT. Translating gives CASGGDTDTQYF.

This rearrangement joins TRBV9 to TRBJ1-6; D might be TRBD1 (5 bases). The V gene's germline CDR1 is SGDLS and CDR2 YYNGEE. CDR3 length: 13 residues. The V end was cut by 0 bases, the J end by 13 bases, with 11 bases between. The CDR3 sequence: CASSVVPQDPLHF. The CDR3 region has the DNA TGTGCCAGCAGCGTAGTCCCACAGGATCCCCTCCACTTT.

The chain is built from TRBV6-5 and TRBJ1-2, with TRBD1 identical over 8 bases. Germline CDR1 MNHEY, CDR2 SVGAGI. Unmatched junction bases numbered 8, after V lost 1 base and J lost 4 bases. This CDR3 region has 16 residues. The CDR3 protein is CASSYLGRDRFYGYTF. CDR3 in DNA: TGTGCCAGCAGTTACTTGGGCCGGGACAGGTTCTATGGCTACACCTTC.

The rearrangement links TRBV6-6 to TRBJ1-1; no clear D gene. The V gene lost 6 bases and the J gene lost 2 bases, with 13 bases spanning the gap. The CDR3 has 14 amino acids. CDR1 and CDR2 from the germline V gene are MNHNY and SVGAGI (reference sequence). Here the CDR3 DNA reads TGTGCCAGCAGACAGCAGGAGGACAACACTGAAGCTTTCTTT. Translation gives CASRQQEDNTEAFF.

The gene calls are TRBV6-6 and TRBJ1-5; possible D gene TRBD1, 5 bases. CDR3 length: 16 residues. V was trimmed by 0 bases and J by 7 bases, leaving 16 bases between them. Per germline, CDR1 MNHNY and CDR2 SVGAGI (reference sequence). CDR3 nucleotide sequence: TGTGCCAGCAGTTACTCGAGGGGAGGGGAAGGACAGCCCCAGCATTTT. It is translated as CASSYSRGGEGQPQHF.

This chain uses TRBV5-5 with TRBJ2-7; D is perhaps TRBD1 (5 bases). V lost 0 bases to trimming and J lost 6 bases, with 13 bases between them. Germline assignment: CDR1 SGHKS and CDR2 YYEKEE (reference sequence). CDR3 size: 14 residues. CDR3 bases: TGTGCCAGCAGCTTGGAGGTTTCAGGGCGCGAGCAGTACGTC. Its translation: CASSLEVSGREQYV.

CDR3 nucleotide sequence: TGTGCCAGCAGCGTAGCTCCCGGGCAGCCCCAGCATTTT. Its protein product is CASSVAPGQPQHF. V and J are TRBV9 and TRBJ1-5, with D unresolved. CDR1 is SGDLS, CDR2 YYNGEE, per germline. Deletions cut 0 bases from V and 7 bases from J, with 8 bases between. The CDR3 consists of 13 residues.

This rearrangement joins TRBV13 to TRBJ2-3; perhaps TRBD1 as D (5 bases). The CDR3 has 14 residues. V was pared by 5 bases and J by 4 bases, with 13 bases between. Germline V lookup: CDR1 PRHDT, CDR2 FYEKMQ (reference sequence). The CDR3 loop reads CASSPTENADTQYF. CDR3 bases: TGTGCCAGCAGCCCGACAGAAAATGCAGATACGCAGTATTTT.

V gene TRBV6-7 combines with J gene TRBJ1-2, with D possibly being TRBD1 (6 bases). TRBV6-7 is recorded as an ORF, its role being uncertain. The CDR3 has 14 residues. With 5 bases removed from V and 5 bases from J, the gap between germline ends came to 15 bases. CDR3 residues: CASSTVGGSYGYTF. The DNA for the CDR3 is TGTGCCAGCAGTACCGTAGGGGGAAGTTATGGCTACACCTTC.

The chain couples TRBV10-2 to TRBJ1-1; TRBD1 aligns across 8 bases. CDR3 size: 15 residues. The germline V gene encodes CDR1 WSHSY and CDR2 SAAADI. V lost 7 bases to trimming and J lost 1 base; unmatched junction nucleotides: 8. CDR3 protein: CASKPGTGSNTEAFF. The CDR3 nucleotides are TGCGCCAGCAAACCAGGGACAGGATCGAACACTGAAGCTTTCTTT.

The chain couples TRBV4-3 to TRBJ1-2, with 7 positions matching TRBD1. The CDR3 is 16 residues long. Germline V gene lookup returns CDR1 LGHNA and CDR2 YSLEER. V shed 0 bases, J shed 5 bases, and the junction held 9 bases outside the gene matches. The CDR3 DNA follows: TGCGCCAGCAGCCAAGATCGAGCAGGGACAGAATATGGCTACACCTTC. Protein product: CASSQDRAGTEYGYTF.

The chain has TRBV6-5 and TRBJ2-3; 10 bases align to TRBD1. The length of the CDR3 is 15 residues. From germline, CDR1 is MNHEY and CDR2 SVGAGI. V was clipped by 0 bases and J by 8 bases; unmatched bases: 5. The DNA of the CDR3 is TGTGCCAGCAGTTACTCGGGGACAGGGGAGACTACGCAGTATTTT. It is translated as CASSYSGTGETTQYF.

As DNA, the CDR3 is TGTGCCAGCAGCTTCAATGGTCCGCAGGGGGCCTATGGCTACACCTTC. Translating gives CASSFNGPQGAYGYTF. V gene TRBV7-3 combines with J gene TRBJ1-2; TRBD1 agrees at 8 bases. Germline CDR1 and CDR2: SGHTA and FQGTGA. The J segment lost 4 bases and the V segment lost 3 bases, leaving 10 bases of the junction unmatched. The CDR3 spans 16 residues.